This T cell receptor (beta chain) was identified in a study of identical twins. V lost 6 bases and J 2 bases, leaving 20 bases between the germline ends. The CDR3 spans 16 residues. Germline assignment: CDR1 ENHRY and CDR2 SYGVKD. Study-level results: Sequences that were beta out-of-frame showed weaker excess twin sharing. Zero-insertion analyses might be partly confounded by invariant T cells like MAIT and iNKT. Conclusions were based on cross-sectional statistical analysis, without following the same donors.

The authors used template switching to add a universal primer site and gave cDNA unique molecular identifiers. TCRdb itself ran the 5' RACE reads through MiXCR, one entry per CDR3 protein. Among about 810,000 distinct CDR3 sequences listed, over 9% were seen once. This clonotype was seen at least ten times. Its antigen is not identified. These data also featured in a second study, about yellow fever vaccine responses in identical twins.

The V gene is TRBV10-3, the J gene TRBJ2-7, with D possibly TRBD2 on 6 matching bases. The receptor's source is a woman in her late teens or twenties in good health. Sequencing used PBMCs. This chain's CDR3 is CAISTSGSLVPYEQYF. The CDR3 nucleotides are TGTGCCATCAGCACCTCCGGGAGCCTTGTTCCCTACGAGCAGTACTTC.